Shown below are 4 T cell receptor beta chains from a single sample sequenced in a study of PD-L1 blockade in urothelial cancer. Profiling relied on immunoSEQ multiplex PCR, and the TCRdb table lists in-frame clones only, not all of them. The data contain over 100,000 clones, 91% of them singletons. Time point specified: peripheral blood 6 weeks after treatment start. Material: PBMCs, obtained around atezolizumab (anti-PD-L1) treatment. All receptors come from a man in his sixties with urothelial cancer.

The rearrangement links TRBV6-1 to TRBJ2-7; D might be TRBD1 (6 bases). The V and J ends lost 10 bases and 0 bases respectively, with 13 bases between them. The CDR3 is made up of 13 amino acids. Germline V gives CDR1 MNHNS, CDR2 SASEGT. The CDR3 DNA reads as TGTGCCATCTGGACAGCGAGCTCCTACGAGCAGTACTTC. As protein: CAIWTASSYEQYF.

The V gene is TRBV30, the J gene TRBJ2-3; D call uncertain. Trimming cost V 0 bases and J 0 bases, with 7 bases left between them. The CDR3 runs to 14 residues. Germline values: CDR1 GTSNPN, CDR2 SVGIG (reference sequence). This chain's CDR3 is CAWSVFSSTDTQYF. CDR3 sequence (DNA): TGTGCCTGGAGTGTTTTTTCTAGCACAGATACGCAGTATTTT. Supplemented by reference TRBV30 and TRBJ2-3, the full variable domain reads SQTIHQWPATLVQPVGSPLSLECTVEGTSNPNLYWYRQAAGRGLQLLFYSVGIGQISSEVPQNLSASRPQDRQFILSSKKLLLSDSGFYLCAWSVFSSTDTQYFGPGTRLTVL.

The rearrangement links TRBV4-2 to TRBJ2-7; a weak D match, TRBD1 (5 bases). V was pared by 1 base and J by 8 bases, with 9 bases between. CDR1 and CDR2 from the germline V gene are LGHNA and YNFKEQ. The CDR3 contains 12 residues. Here the CDR3 DNA reads TGTGCCAGCAGCCAAGGACAGAATAAGCAGTACTTC. The encoded protein is CASSQGQNKQYF.

This chain links TRBV6-1 with TRBJ2-6; the D is unclear. Germline V lookup: CDR1 MNHNS, CDR2 SASEGT. The CDR3 totals 15 residues. Trimming left V 4 bases short and J 0 bases short, with 7 bases between. The CDR3 sequence: CASSVHYSGANVLTF. The DNA for the CDR3 is TGTGCCAGCAGTGTCCACTACTCTGGGGCCAACGTCCTGACTTTC.